This TCR beta chain was recorded in a study of technical replicates of blood from several donors. The length of the CDR3 is 15 residues. V was cut by 2 bases and J by 2 bases, with 12 bases left in between. Germline CDR1 is SGHDN and CDR2 is FVKESK. Some clones are missing from TCRdb's copy, which holds only in-frame ones; the method was immunoSEQ multiplex PCR. The data show more than 90,000 clones, 90% to 96% seen once. The chain recombines TRBV14 with TRBJ1-2, with D possibly matching TRBD1 (5 bases). The receptor was isolated from a human donor in good health. The sample comprised T cells isolated from PBMCs. CDR3 DNA sequence: TGTGCCAGCAGCCAACCGGGACTTCCCAACTATGGCTACACCTTC. Its protein is CASSQPGLPNYGYTF.